The present entry profiles one T cell receptor beta chain with its context. The antigen is not known. The sample comes from a study of glioma-infiltrating T cells after dendritic cell vaccination. General study findings and limits: Estimated pretreatment TIL content predicted outcome after dendritic cell vaccination. Only a small number of patients had complete blood and tumor samples.

V was clipped by 4 bases and J by 0 bases, with 8 bases between them. This CDR3 spans 14 amino acids. In germline, CDR1 is SGDLS, CDR2 YYNGEE. The primer mix had 60 V beta and 13 J beta primers. Repertoires were generated with immunoSEQ multiplex PCR, while TCRdb's copy carries only in-frame clones and drops some. Here the sample spans about 49,000 clones, less than 90% being singletons. The source is a human donor with glioblastoma. The sample consisted of blood, taken before dendritic cell vaccination. The rearrangement joins TRBV9 to TRBJ1-3, with D perhaps matching TRBD1 (6 bases). The CDR3 coding sequence is TGTGCCAGCAGCCAACAGGGCTCTGGAAACACCATATATTTT. Translated, it gives CASSQQGSGNTIYF.